This T cell receptor (beta chain) comes out of a study of T cell responses to AZD1222 COVID-19 vaccine. Findings of the study overall: Spike-specific TCR breadth and depth both grew after two AZD1222 doses. The donors showed a predominance of white British ancestry and of females, with possible underestimation of clonal diversity.

Profiling relied on immunoSEQ multiplex PCR, and the TCRdb table lists in-frame clones only, not all of them. The sample shows about 86,000 clones, 78% of them seen only once. In regard to this clone: Its specificity is unknown.

Germline lookup yields CDR1 MRHNA and CDR2 SNTAGT. Trimming removed 6 bases from V and 5 bases from J, with 13 bases in between. The CDR3 is 13 amino acids. The source of this sequence is an adult in good health. This specimen was peripheral blood, taken on day 0 of AZD1222 vaccination. This chain links TRBV6-4 with TRBJ2-5; D may correspond to TRBD1 or TRBD2 (5 bases each). CDR3 DNA sequence: TGTGCCAGCAGCGCAAGCGAGGGGGAGACCCAGTACTTC. Its protein product is CASSASEGETQYF.